This paragraph covers one TCR beta chain sequence. The read is 3 residues too short to cover the CDR3 end, so that end is filled in from the germline J gene. This sample stems from a study of T cells in women clearing cervical HPV infection. Germline loops: CDR1 SGHRS, CDR2 YFSETQ. V gave up 0 bases and J gave up 1 base, with 7 bases separating them. The CDR3 totals 15 residues. The table came from immunoSEQ multiplex PCR; TCRdb's copy has only in-frame clones and leaves some out. The data include about 23,000 clones; the top ten clones carry more than 8.5%. This TCR came from a woman aged 18 to 69 with a cervical HPV16 infection that either progressed to CIN3+ or cleared (not recorded which). The gene calls are TRBV5-1 and TRBJ2-2, with D hard to call. The sequencing input was blood buffy coat. The CDR3 DNA, read in part, is TGCGCCAGCAGCTTGGGTACGGGGAACACCGGGGAG. The encoded protein is CASSLGTGNTGE. The full CDR3 protein is CASSLGTGNTGELFF. The full variable domain, with the rest looked up from reference TRBV5-1 and TRBJ2-2, is KAGVTQTPRYLIKTRGQQVTLSCSPISGHRSVSWYQQTPGQGLQFLFEYFSETQRNKGNFPGRFSGRQFSNSRSEMNVSTLELGDSALYLCASSLGTGNTGELFFGEGSRLTVL.